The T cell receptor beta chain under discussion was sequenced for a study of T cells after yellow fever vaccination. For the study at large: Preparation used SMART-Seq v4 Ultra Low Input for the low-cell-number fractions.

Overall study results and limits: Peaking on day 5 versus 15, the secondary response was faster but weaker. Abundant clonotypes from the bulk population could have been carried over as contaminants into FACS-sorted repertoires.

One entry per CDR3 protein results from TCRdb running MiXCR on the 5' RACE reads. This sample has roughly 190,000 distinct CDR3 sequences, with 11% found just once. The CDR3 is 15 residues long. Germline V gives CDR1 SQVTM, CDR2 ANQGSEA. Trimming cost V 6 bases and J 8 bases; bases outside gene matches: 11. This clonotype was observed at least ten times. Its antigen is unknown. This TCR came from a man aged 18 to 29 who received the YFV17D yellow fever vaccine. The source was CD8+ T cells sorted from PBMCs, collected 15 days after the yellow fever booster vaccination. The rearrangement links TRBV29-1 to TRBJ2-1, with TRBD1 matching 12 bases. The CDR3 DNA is TGCAGCGTCACAATAACCGGGACAGGGGGCGATGAGCAGTTCTTC. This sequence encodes CSVTITGTGGDEQFF.